What follows is one TCR beta chain and its context. This clonotype was counted a single time. Which antigen it targets is not known. No base quality values were provided; no much bigger clone lies one nucleotide off. On its own, one read is weak support. The library relied on 5' RACE. Instrument used: Illumina HiSeq 2500. A second PCR of roughly 7 to 12 cycles was performed with a sample-barcoded 5' primer and a J-beta primer mix. A unique molecular identifier was introduced onto each TCR beta cDNA molecule by a template-switch 5' adaptor carrying 12 random nucleotides. Each sample yielded at least 2.5 million CDR3-containing paired-end reads. First-strand cDNA was synthesized from all RNA with the Mint cDNA synthesis kit, primed by a TRBC-specific oligonucleotide. Following uracil-DNA glycosylase treatment, all cDNA underwent a first 18-cycle PCR with the universal primers M1SS and BC2_uni_R. Turning to the authors' computational methods: For normalization, 1 million high-quality reads were randomly selected from each sample, with every read carrying a distinct molecular identifier. Instead of being binned into consensus sequences, reads with shared molecular identifiers were discarded. CDR3 identification, clonotype clustering and error correction used MiTCR with a Q25 quality threshold and the strictest error-elimination algorithm. A nonparametric unseen species model using Euler transformation provided a lower-bound estimate of total TCR beta diversity. TCRdb handled the public reads itself, with Q25 trimming in fastp and clone calling in MiXCR, and kept productive beta chains. A single entry per CDR3 protein holds the most common genes and DNA from its merged rows. These V and J calls originate from TCRdb's pipeline instead of the authors' own analysis. This sample comprises more than 650,000 distinct CDR3 sequences, 53% of them detected only once. The ten biggest clones cover about 38% of the sample.

This entry is derived from a study of blood T cells in healthy people across ages (dated by TCRdb to about 2015). Describing the broader study: Template switching captured roughly one uniquely barcoded TCR beta cDNA molecule per two T cells in model experiments. Two additional independent replicas of 1 million unique cDNA reads from the same blood draw were analyzed for two donors (one aged 18 to 29 and one aged 80 or older). To track age-related changes in TCR beta repertoire diversity, the study relied on deep sequencing normalized with unique cDNA molecular identifiers. Donors were grouped into four age groups: young (average approximately 15 years), middle-aged (about 40), aged (approximately 67) and long-lived (approximately 81). To avoid experimental bias, donors of different ages were spread randomly across the sequencing lanes.

What the work shows at the level of the full study, not this receptor alone: Because donor CMV infection status was unknown, age-related changes in expanded clonotypes were potentially confounded. Compared with the aged group, more naive CD4+ T cells, fewer expanded clones and increased TCR diversity were shown by the long-lived group, suggesting age selection. As age increased, observed TCR beta diversity per million T cells dropped in a roughly linear way, and a significant reduction was already evident by age 40. Conclusive comparison of naive and antigen-experienced compartments was prevented by the profiling of bulk unsorted PBMCs. Estimates of total diversity from one million sequenced T cells were regarded as lower bounds and underestimates. The percentage of naive T cells measured by flow cytometry correlated strongly with observed TCR beta diversity.

Systemically healthy Caucasian individuals from Russia, 35 to 50 in total and aged about 6 to 100 years, were included as donors. Approximately 11 milliliters of peripheral blood were drawn from each donor into EDTA-treated Vacutainer tubes. Ficoll-Paque density-gradient centrifugation was used to isolate PBMCs, with at least 6.5 million obtained per sample. Total RNA was extracted from PBMCs with Trizol reagent, with at least 5.5 micrograms obtained per sample. For every donor, flow cytometry on a PBMC aliquot measured the percentage of naive CD45RAhigh/CD27high T cells. Measured from the cysteine to the phenylalanine, the CDR3 is 14 residues long. Just the 42-base CDR3 DNA is kept, in frame starting at base 1. V and J are trimmed by 2 bases and 4 bases, and the gene matches miss 6 bases of the junction. CDR1 DFQATT and CDR2 SNEGSKA were looked up in the germline V gene (reference sequence).

Specimen: blood. The V and J segments used are TRBV20-1 and TRBJ2-7, with 9 bases aligning to TRBD2. The TCR sequence derives from a man aged 80 or over in good health. The DNA is TGCAGTGCTAGACGCGCAGCGGGAGGTTACGAGCAGTACTTC. Protein translation: CSARRAAGGYEQYF.